The 16 T cell receptor beta chains below all came from one sample that was sequenced in a study of Graves' ophthalmopathy and Graves' hyperthyroidism. As the template, RNA transcripts were used to amplify TCR beta CDR3 regions. HTBI primers were used in a first-round RT-PCR, which preceded a second-round multiplex PCR. MiXCR, applied by TCRdb to the multiplex PCR reads, yields one record per CDR3 protein. The sample lists roughly 230,000 distinct CDR3 sequences; 20% to 25% were seen once. The sample comprised peripheral blood. These receptors were taken from a woman between 50 and 59 years old with Graves' ophthalmopathy.

The chain joins TRBV27 to TRBJ2-7; no clear D gene. The CDR3 is made up of 16 amino acids. The V end was cut by 0 bases, the J end by 3 bases, with 15 bases between. Per germline, CDR1 MNHEY and CDR2 SMNVEV (reference sequence). The CDR3: CASSLSPAFDFYEQYF. Written as DNA, the CDR3 is TGTGCCAGCAGTTTATCGCCGGCTTTTGACTTCTACGAGCAGTACTTC.

This clonotype was counted at least ten times. J is TRBJ1-1 and V is TRBV6-5; D is unclear. CDR3 length equals 14 residues. V was pared by 5 bases and J by 1 base, with 11 bases between. From germline, CDR1 is MNHEY and CDR2 SVGAGI. This CDR3 reads CASSPGPENTEAFF. The DNA for the CDR3 is TGTGCCAGCAGTCCTGGACCGGAGAACACTGAAGCTTTCTTT.

This clonotype was recorded at least ten times. The V and J genes are TRBV7-8 and TRBJ1-6; TRBD1 is a possible D gene (5 bases). The CDR3 is 17 amino acids. V was pared by 0 bases and J by 0 bases, with 9 bases between. Looked up from germline, CDR1 is SGHVS and CDR2 is FQNEAQ. CDR3 loop: CASSLASGGSYNSPLHF. The CDR3, as DNA: TGTGCCAGCAGCTTAGCGTCCGGGGGCTCCTATAATTCACCCCTCCACTTT.

The rearrangement links TRBV30 to TRBJ2-2, with no clear D. CDR1 GTSNPN and CDR2 SVGIG come from the germline V gene (reference sequence). This CDR3 region has 12 residues. Trimming pared 0 bases from V and 6 bases from J, leaving 5 bases between. CDR3 in DNA: TGTGCCTGGAGTGTATTGGCCGGGGAGCTGTTTTTT. This translates into CAWSVLAGELFF.

This clonotype was seen repeatedly, ten times or more. The chain has TRBV9 and TRBJ1-3, with D possibly TRBD1 on 5 matching bases. CDR3 length: 15 amino acids. V was pared by 1 base and J by 1 base, with 9 bases between. CDR1 SGDLS and CDR2 YYNGEE come from the germline V gene. The CDR3 region is CASSVQGTSGNTIYF. The CDR3 DNA reads TGTGCCAGCAGCGTACAGGGTACTTCTGGAAACACCATATATTTT.

There are many counts of this clonotype. The rearrangement links TRBV12-3 or TRBV12-4 to TRBJ1-3; no clear D gene. V shed 2 bases and J shed 15 bases, with 14 bases lying between them. CDR3 length equals 12 residues. CDR3 loop: CASSLYGASQYF. CDR3 DNA sequence: TGTGCCAGCAGTTTATACGGAGCCTCTCAATATTTT.

This clonotype occurred a few times. This chain connects TRBV11-2 to TRBJ2-5; D unclear. The V end was cut by 5 bases, the J end by 3 bases, with 10 bases between. This CDR3 comprises 13 residues. The germline CDR1 and CDR2 sequences are SGHAT and FQNNGV. In DNA, the CDR3 is TGTGCCAGCAGCATCAACATGAAAGAGACCCAGTACTTC. This translates into CASSINMKETQYF.

Ten or more counts support this clonotype. This chain links TRBV12-3 or TRBV12-4 with TRBJ2-2; TRBD1 aligns across 9 bases. The CDR3 covers 18 residues. The V segment lost 7 bases and the J segment 2 bases; nucleotides outside the gene matches: 14. CDR3 residues: CASNIGDRVTANTGELFF. The CDR3 DNA reads TGTGCCAGCAATATTGGGGACAGGGTTACCGCAAACACCGGGGAGCTGTTTTTT.

This clonotype was seen at least ten times. The chain couples TRBV6-1 to TRBJ2-5; D perhaps matches TRBD2 (6 bases). Trimming took off 3 bases at V and 7 bases at J, with 18 bases between the two ends. The CDR3 extends over 15 amino acids. The germline CDR1 and CDR2 sequences are MNHNS and SASEGT. Here the CDR3 DNA reads TGTGCCAGCAGTGAGAGGCAGGTCGGTAGCGGGACCCAGTACTTC. As protein: CASSERQVGSGTQYF.

There are many counts of this clonotype. J is TRBJ2-6 and V is TRBV19; D remains unclear. V lost 6 bases, J lost 4 bases, and 13 bases lay in between. The CDR3 extends over 15 amino acids. CDR1 and CDR2 (germline): LNHDA, SQIVND (reference sequence). Here the CDR3 reads CASREEGKGANVLTF. The CDR3 DNA is TGTGCCAGTAGAGAAGAAGGGAAGGGGGCCAACGTCCTGACTTTC.

This clonotype showed up many times. The J gene is TRBJ2-1, the V gene TRBV19; D is ambiguous. Germline CDR1 LNHDA, CDR2 SQIVND (reference sequence). Trimming removed 5 bases at V and 0 bases at J, with 11 bases between. The CDR3 totals 15 residues. The CDR3: CASSRARSSYNEQFF. CDR3 coding DNA: TGTGCCAGTAGTCGAGCGAGAAGCTCCTACAATGAGCAGTTCTTC.

The sample holds many counts of this clonotype. A much larger clone lies one base from this, so it may be a read error. V is TRBV6-1 and J is TRBJ2-7, with 11 bases fitting TRBD1. V shed 8 bases and J 0 bases; nucleotides not matched to a gene: 6. The CDR3 totals 15 residues. Germline loops: CDR1 MNHNS, CDR2 SASEGT. DNA for the CDR3: TGTGCCAGCCAGGAGGGACAGGGGGTCTCCTACGAGCAGTACTTC. Translated, it gives CASQEGQGVSYEQYF.

Many counts were recorded for this clonotype. The chain couples TRBV9 to TRBJ1-1; 8 nucleotides agree with TRBD1. The trim removed 3 bases at V and 5 bases at J, leaving 12 bases unmatched. The CDR3 spans 16 residues. Per germline, CDR1 SGDLS and CDR2 YYNGEE. The CDR3 DNA follows: TGTGCCAGCAGCGCCAGACAGGGGATGGATAGGACTGAAGCTTTCTTT. Its protein is CASSARQGMDRTEAFF.

This clonotype appeared many times. This sequence joins TRBV20-1 and TRBJ1-1; TRBD1 aligns across 8 bases. Germline V gives CDR1 DFQATT, CDR2 SNEGSKA (reference sequence). The CDR3 sequence is 14 residues long. Germline trimming cut 7 bases from V and 0 bases from J; bases unmatched to any gene: 7. The CDR3, as DNA: TGCAGTGTACCAGGACAGGGATTGAACACTGAAGCTTTCTTT. It translates to CSVPGQGLNTEAFF.

This clonotype appeared many times. This chain joins TRBV5-1 and TRBJ2-7; the D gene is possibly TRBD2 (6 bases). The CDR3 extends over 15 amino acids. V was pared by 1 base and J by 2 bases, with 13 bases between. Germline CDR1 is SGHRS and CDR2 is YFSETQ. The CDR3: CASSLSRGGPYEQYF. The CDR3 coding sequence is TGCGCCAGCAGCTTGTCTAGGGGAGGACCCTACGAGCAGTACTTC.

At least ten counts were recorded for this clonotype. CDR3 sequence: CAWSVSGGNSPLHF. Written as DNA, the CDR3 is TGTGCCTGGAGTGTATCAGGGGGTAATTCACCCCTCCACTTT. The J gene is TRBJ1-6, the V gene TRBV30; TRBD1 agrees at 7 bases. The CDR3 sequence is 14 residues long. V was clipped by 0 bases and J by 6 bases; unmatched bases: 2. CDR1 is GTSNPN and CDR2 is SVGIG in the germline V gene (reference sequence).